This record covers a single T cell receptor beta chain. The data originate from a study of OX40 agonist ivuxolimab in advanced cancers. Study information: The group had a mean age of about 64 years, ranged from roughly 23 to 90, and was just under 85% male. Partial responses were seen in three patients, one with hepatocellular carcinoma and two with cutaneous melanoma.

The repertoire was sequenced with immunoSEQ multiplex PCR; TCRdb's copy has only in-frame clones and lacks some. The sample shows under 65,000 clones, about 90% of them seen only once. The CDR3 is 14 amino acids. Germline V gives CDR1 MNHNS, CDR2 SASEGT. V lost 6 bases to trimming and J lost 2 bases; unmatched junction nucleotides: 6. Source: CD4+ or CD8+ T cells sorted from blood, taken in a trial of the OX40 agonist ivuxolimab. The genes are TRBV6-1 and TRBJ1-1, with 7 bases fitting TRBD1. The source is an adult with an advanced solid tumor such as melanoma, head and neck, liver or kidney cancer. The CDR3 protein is CASSKDRFNTEAFF. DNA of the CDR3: TGTGCCAGCAGCAAGGACAGGTTCAACACTGAAGCTTTCTTT.